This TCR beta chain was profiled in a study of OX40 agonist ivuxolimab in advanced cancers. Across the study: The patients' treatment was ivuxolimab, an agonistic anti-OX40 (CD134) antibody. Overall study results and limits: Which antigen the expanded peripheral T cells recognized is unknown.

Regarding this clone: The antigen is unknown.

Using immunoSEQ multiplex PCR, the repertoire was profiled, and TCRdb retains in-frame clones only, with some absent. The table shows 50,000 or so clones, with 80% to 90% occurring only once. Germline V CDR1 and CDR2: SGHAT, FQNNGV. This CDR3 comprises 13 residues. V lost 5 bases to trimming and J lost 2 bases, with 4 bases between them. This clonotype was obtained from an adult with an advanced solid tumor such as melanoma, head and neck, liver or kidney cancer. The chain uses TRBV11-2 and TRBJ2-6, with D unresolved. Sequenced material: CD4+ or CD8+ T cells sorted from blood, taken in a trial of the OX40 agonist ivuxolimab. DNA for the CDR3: TGTGCCAGCAGCCGCCCTGGGGCCAACGTCCTGACTTTC. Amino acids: CASSRPGANVLTF.